The 15 T cell receptor beta chains below were found in one sample sequenced in a study of CD8 T cells in Susac syndrome (dated by TCRdb to 2018 to 2020). Libraries were made using the immunoSEQ multiplex PCR assay. RNA was extracted with the RNeasy kit and 0.5 to 1 ug was reverse transcribed using random hexamers. Starting from the raw public reads, TCRdb applied fastp trimming at Q25, assembled clones with MiXCR and retained in-frame beta chains. Each entry is one CDR3 protein sequence, shown with its most common DNA and genes. This sample comprises about 300,000 distinct CDR3 sequences, 70% to 90% of them detected only once. The ten top clones hold approximately 0.18% of the sample. The sequenced sample was CD8+ T cells from PBMCs. The source is a human donor with multiple sclerosis.

This chain connects TRBV20-1 to TRBJ2-3; TRBD1 matches at 8 bases. This CDR3 spans 13 amino acids. Germline values: CDR1 DFQATT, CDR2 SNEGSKA (reference sequence). With 7 bases clipped from V and 4 bases from J, the junction kept 7 bases outside the gene matches. The CDR3 sequence is CSVTRTGSDTQYF. The CDR3 coding sequence is TGCAGTGTTACCCGGACAGGGTCAGATACGCAGTATTTT.

This chain joins TRBV7-9 and TRBJ2-1; a weak D match, TRBD1 (5 bases). The germline gives CDR1 SEHNR, CDR2 FQNEAQ (reference sequence). The CDR3 extends over 15 amino acids. V lost 3 bases and J 3 bases, leaving 12 bases between the germline ends. Here the CDR3 DNA reads TGTGCCAGCAGCTTGACAGCGCGATACTACAATGAGCAGTTCTTC. Its translation: CASSLTARYYNEQFF. Combining the CDR3 with reference TRBV7-9 and TRBJ2-1 gives the whole variable domain DTGVSQNPRHKITKRGQNVTFRCDPISEHNRLYWYRQTLGQGPEFLTYFQNEAQLEKSRLLSDRFSAERPKGSFSTLEIQRTEQGDSAMYLCASSLTARYYNEQFFGPGTRLTVL.

This clonotype was found a few times. The rearrangement uses TRBV13 and TRBJ2-7; either TRBD1 or TRBD2 may fit D (5 bases each). Germline V gives CDR1 PRHDT, CDR2 FYEKMQ (reference sequence). The CDR3 runs 13 residues. The ends were cut back, 3 bases at V and 2 bases at J, with 8 bases in the middle. The CDR3 DNA reads as TGTGCCAGCAGCTTGAGGGGAACCTACGAGCAGTACTTC. Its protein is CASSLRGTYEQYF. Full variable domain (outside the CDR3, taken from reference TRBV13 and TRBJ2-7): AAGVIQSPRHLIKEKRETATLKCYPIPRHDTVYWYQQGPGQDPQFLISFYEKMQSDKGSIPDRFSAQQFSDYHSELNMSSLELGDSALYFCASSLRGTYEQYFGPGTRLTVT.

This chain connects TRBV27 to TRBJ2-7, with unresolved D. V lost 4 bases to trimming and J lost 6 bases, with 1 base between them. CDR1 MNHEY and CDR2 SMNVEV come from the germline V gene (reference sequence). This CDR3 spans 9 amino acids. The CDR3 DNA follows: TGTGCCAGCAGTTCCGAGCAGTACTTC. As protein: CASSSEQYF.

The J gene is TRBJ2-3, the V gene TRBV6-2 or TRBV6-3; perhaps TRBD2 as D (5 bases). The CDR3 has 18 residues. V was shortened by 0 bases and J by 2 bases, with 18 bases between the two germline ends. Germline-derived CDR1 and CDR2 are MNHEY and SVGEGT. The CDR3 spells CASSYSSQDFQFTDTQYF. The CDR3 bases are TGTGCCAGCAGTTACTCGAGTCAGGACTTCCAATTCACAGATACGCAGTATTTT.

The CDR3 here is CASERLGDGYTF. As DNA, the CDR3 is TGTGCCAGCGAGAGGTTAGGGGATGGCTACACCTTC. The chain carries TRBV12-3 or TRBV12-4 and TRBJ1-2, with TRBD1 as a possible D gene (5 bases). V lost 8 bases, J lost 6 bases, and 13 bases lay in between. There are 12 residues in the CDR3.

CDR3 DNA: TGCGCCAGCAGCCAAGGGCCGGGGGGGGGCACAGATACGCAGTATTTT. Translation: CASSQGPGGGTDTQYF. The chain is built from TRBV4-3 and TRBJ2-3; TRBD2 aligns across 8 bases. The CDR3 runs 16 residues. The germline V gene encodes CDR1 LGHNA and CDR2 YSLEER. Trimming cost V 1 base and J 1 base; bases outside gene matches: 4.

The V call is TRBV19, the J call TRBJ2-1; no reliable D call. The CDR3 loop spans 14 amino acids. Trimming took off 6 bases at V and 6 bases at J, with 15 bases between the two ends. Germline V gene sequence: CDR1 LNHDA, CDR2 SQIVND (reference sequence). CDR3 amino acids: CASSPRVESNEQFF. CDR3 in DNA: TGTGCCAGTAGCCCACGGGTAGAAAGCAATGAGCAGTTCTTC. Filled out from reference TRBV19 and TRBJ2-1, the complete variable domain reads DGGITQSPKYLFRKEGQNVTLSCEQNLNHDAMYWYRQDPGQGLRLIYYSQIVNDFQKGDIAEGYSVSREKKESFPLTVTSAQKNPTAFYLCASSPRVESNEQFFGPGTRLTVL.

This chain uses TRBV9 with TRBJ2-2; 9 bases match TRBD1. V trimming: 4 bases; J trimming: 4 bases; junction bases outside the gene matches: 11. The CDR3 extends over 17 amino acids. Per germline, CDR1 SGDLS and CDR2 YYNGEE. The CDR3 DNA reads TGTGCCAGCAGCAACCACGGGACAGGGATTGTCACCGGGGAGCTGTTTTTT. This translates into CASSNHGTGIVTGELFF.

This chain uses TRBV29-1 with TRBJ2-2; D perhaps matches TRBD1 (5 bases). CDR3 length equals 13 residues. Germline CDR1 reads SQVTM; CDR2 reads ANQGSEA. The V gene lost 4 bases and the J gene lost 1 base, with 7 bases spanning the gap. The DNA for the CDR3 is TGCAGCGTTGGGCAGGGGAACACCGGGGAGCTGTTTTTT. It yields the protein CSVGQGNTGELFF.

The chain uses TRBV9 and TRBJ2-7; 11 nucleotides agree with TRBD2. The length of the CDR3 is 15 residues. The V segment lost 5 bases and the J segment 3 bases; nucleotides outside the gene matches: 7. Per the germline V gene, CDR1 is SGDLS and CDR2 is YYNGEE. The CDR3 spells CASSVGTSGGYEQYF. The CDR3 DNA is TGTGCCAGCAGTGTCGGCACTAGCGGGGGCTACGAGCAGTACTTC.

V is TRBV28 and J is TRBJ2-7, with D hard to call. The CDR3 has 15 amino acids. V was shortened by 7 bases and J by 4 bases, with 20 bases between the two germline ends. CDR1 is MDHEN and CDR2 is SYDVKM in the germline V gene. The CDR3 DNA reads as TGTGCCAGCACCCCCTTCGGGCTGGGTGCTTACGAGCAGTACTTC. Its translation is CASTPFGLGAYEQYF.

V usage is TRBV4-3 and J usage is TRBJ2-3; D is perhaps TRBD1 (6 bases). Germline V gene data show CDR1 as LGHNA and CDR2 as YSLEER. Deletions cut 0 bases from V and 2 bases from J, with 12 bases between. CDR3 length equals 16 residues. The CDR3 sequence: CASSQDPQGSTDTQYF. CDR3 coding DNA: TGCGCCAGCAGCCAAGATCCACAGGGCTCCACAGATACGCAGTATTTT.

V usage is TRBV7-3 and J usage is TRBJ2-5; D is unresolved. The germline V and J ends were trimmed by 8 bases and 4 bases, with 14 bases remaining between them. CDR1 is SGHTA, CDR2 FQGTGA, per germline. CDR3 size: 13 residues. CDR3 DNA: TGTGCCAGCGCCCCCGATCTCGGAGAGACCCAGTACTTC. This codes for CASAPDLGETQYF.

The DNA for the CDR3 is TGTGCCAGCAGCTTAATGTCCCGGGGGGGGAATGAGCAGTTCTTC. Translating it yields CASSLMSRGGNEQFF. V is TRBV13 and J is TRBJ2-1; TRBD2 matches 8 bases. Per germline, CDR1 PRHDT and CDR2 FYEKMQ (reference sequence). This CDR3 has 15 residues. V was pared by 2 bases and J by 7 bases, with 7 bases of the junction left unmatched.